One sample yielded the 21 T cell receptor beta chains listed below, sequenced in a study of PD-L1 blockade in urothelial cancer. The data were produced by immunoSEQ multiplex PCR, yet TCRdb's version contains in-frame clones alone and is incomplete. The table records fewer than 130,000 clones, about 85% of them present only once. The sequences come from PBMCs, collected around atezolizumab (anti-PD-L1) treatment. These receptors originate from a man aged 45 to 65 with urothelial cancer.

The gene calls are TRBV7-9 and TRBJ2-5, with a tentative D call TRBD2 (5 bases). CDR3 length equals 12 residues. Trimming removed 4 bases from V and 5 bases from J, with 8 bases in between. CDR1 and CDR2 (germline): SEHNR, FQNEAQ (reference sequence). CDR3 loop: CASSSTGETQYF. CDR3 DNA: TGTGCCAGCAGCTCTACGGGGGAGACCCAGTACTTC.

V usage is TRBV27 and J usage is TRBJ2-7; 8 nucleotides agree with TRBD2. In germline, CDR1 is MNHEY, CDR2 SMNVEV (reference sequence). J lost 6 bases, V lost 7 bases, and 14 bases had no gene match. The CDR3 is 15 residues long. The CDR3 sequence: CASTRAGAGLIEQYF. In DNA, the CDR3 is TGTGCCAGCACCCGAGCGGGAGCTGGCCTGATCGAGCAGTACTTC.

The chain couples TRBV2 to TRBJ2-7; a weak D match, TRBD1 (5 bases). V dropped 2 bases and J dropped 1 base, with 9 bases sitting between them. Germline CDR1 is SNHLY and CDR2 is FYNNEI. The CDR3 spans 14 residues. CDR3 loop: CASSENRLSYEQYF. In DNA, the CDR3 is TGTGCCAGCAGTGAAAACAGGCTATCCTACGAGCAGTACTTC.

The J gene is TRBJ1-2, the V gene TRBV28, with TRBD1 as a possible D gene (6 bases). Germline CDR1 is MDHEN and CDR2 is SYDVKM. This CDR3 has 14 amino acids. Trimming removed 5 bases at V and 0 bases at J, with 10 bases between. In nucleotides, the CDR3 is TGTGCCAGCAGTGGACAGCGGCCTAACTATGGCTACACCTTC. The encoded protein is CASSGQRPNYGYTF.

The chain recombines TRBV5-1 with TRBJ1-6, with D possibly TRBD1 on 6 matching bases. CDR3 length: 16 residues. The V gene's germline CDR1 is SGHRS and CDR2 YFSETQ. The V end was cut by 4 bases, the J end by 7 bases, with 18 bases between. The CDR3 sequence: CASSADPRGGNSPLHF. CDR3 nucleotide sequence: TGCGCCAGCAGCGCCGACCCGCGTGGGGGCAATTCACCCCTCCACTTT. Full variable domain (outside the CDR3, taken from reference TRBV5-1 and TRBJ1-6): KAGVTQTPRYLIKTRGQQVTLSCSPISGHRSVSWYQQTPGQGLQFLFEYFSETQRNKGNFPGRFSGRQFSNSRSEMNVSTLELGDSALYLCASSADPRGGNSPLHFGNGTRLTVT.

The V call is TRBV5-1, the J call TRBJ2-1; TRBD2 aligns across 10 bases. V dropped 0 bases and J dropped 6; count of bases not matched to a gene: 9. Germline V gene data show CDR1 as SGHRS and CDR2 as YFSETQ. The CDR3 is 17 residues long. CDR3 sequence reads: CASSLASGRAWVNEQFF. The CDR3 DNA is TGCGCCAGCAGCTTGGCGAGCGGGAGGGCCTGGGTCAATGAGCAGTTCTTC.

This rearrangement joins TRBV19 to TRBJ2-3, with a possible D match to TRBD2 (6 bases). V was shortened by 3 bases and J by 4 bases, with 17 bases between the two germline ends. This CDR3 has 16 amino acids. Per the germline V gene, CDR1 is LNHDA and CDR2 is SQIVND (reference sequence). The CDR3 nucleotides read TGTGCCAGTAGTATCGTATGGGGACTGGTAGCAGATACGCAGTATTTT. It yields the protein CASSIVWGLVADTQYF.

The rearrangement links TRBV14 to TRBJ1-2; 7 bases map to TRBD1. In germline, CDR1 is SGHDN, CDR2 FVKESK. J gave up 3 bases and V 4 bases, and 8 bases lay outside the gene matches. The CDR3 has 15 residues. The CDR3 DNA sequence: TGTGCCAGCAGCCCCAACAGGGGATTGGACTATGGCTACACCTTC. It yields the protein CASSPNRGLDYGYTF. Full variable domain (outside the CDR3, taken from reference TRBV14 and TRBJ1-2): EAGVTQFPSHSVIEKGQTVTLRCDPISGHDNLYWYRRVMGKEIKFLLHFVKESKQDESGMPNNRFLAERTGGTYSTLKVQPAELEDSGVYFCASSPNRGLDYGYTFGSGTRLTVV.

The rearrangement links TRBV1 to TRBJ2-2; the DNA was not compared with TRBD2, the D call given in the table. TRBV1 corresponds to a pseudogene. CDR3 length: 16 residues. The CDR3 DNA is TGCACCAGCAGCCAAGGACTAGCGGCCAACACCGGGGAGCTGTTTTTT. Residues: CTSSQGLAANTGELFF.

This clone came up a few times. The chain couples TRBV28 to TRBJ1-2; D ambiguous. The CDR3 covers 11 residues. V lost 5 bases to trimming and J lost 7 bases, with 8 bases between them. Germline-derived CDR1 and CDR2 are MDHEN and SYDVKM. The CDR3 DNA is TGTGCCAGCAGTGCCGAGGGTGGCTACACCTTC. Translated: CASSAEGGYTF.

This chain uses TRBV5-6 with TRBJ1-4; 8 nucleotides align to TRBD1. The CDR3 has 16 amino acids. Trimming took 1 base from V and 2 from J; bases not matched to a gene: 4. Germline values: CDR1 SGHDT, CDR2 YYEEEE. The CDR3, as DNA: TGTGCCAGCAGCTTGCAGGGGGCGAAGACTAATGAAAAACTGTTTTTT. Translated: CASSLQGAKTNEKLFF.

This clone was counted between two and nine times. This rearrangement joins TRBV6-5 to TRBJ2-1, with D possibly being TRBD1 (6 bases). The V gene's germline CDR1 is MNHEY and CDR2 SVGAGI. V lost 5 bases and J 2 bases, leaving 13 bases between the germline ends. The CDR3 spans 15 residues. CDR3 sequence (DNA): TGTGCCAGCAGTCGCCAGGGGTTCCCCTACAATGAGCAGTTCTTC. Protein sequence: CASSRQGFPYNEQFF.

Written as DNA, the CDR3 is TGTGCCATTCACAGTGGTGATAACTATGGCTACACCTTC. Protein: CAIHSGDNYGYTF. The chain uses TRBV28 and TRBJ1-2; D remains ambiguous. CDR1 is MDHEN, CDR2 SYDVKM, per germline. V was clipped by 10 bases and J by 1 base, with 13 bases between them. This CDR3 is 13 amino acids long.

V is TRBV28 and J is TRBJ2-1; TRBD2 matches at 8 bases. V was clipped by 6 bases and J by 3 bases; unmatched bases: 13. The CDR3 extends over 17 amino acids. The germline V gene encodes CDR1 MDHEN and CDR2 SYDVKM. The CDR3 here is CASRSGSSNRVYNEQFF. CDR3 sequence (DNA): TGTGCCAGCAGAAGCGGGAGTTCAAATCGAGTCTACAATGAGCAGTTCTTC. The complete variable domain, with remaining parts taken from reference TRBV28 and TRBJ2-1, reads DVKVTQSSRYLVKRTGEKVFLECVQDMDHENMFWYRQDPGLGLRLIYFSYDVKMKEKGDIPEGYSVSREKKERFSLILESASTNQTSMYLCASRSGSSNRVYNEQFFGPGTRLTVL.

J is TRBJ1-2 and V is TRBV12-5; 7 bases are a match to TRBD1. Trimming took 5 bases from V and 4 from J; bases not matched to a gene: 7. CDR1 is LGHNT, CDR2 FRNRAP, per germline. The CDR3 covers 14 residues. Written as DNA, the CDR3 is TGTGCTAGTGGTATTGCGACAGGGTTCTATGGCTACACCTTC. Amino acids: CASGIATGFYGYTF.

The chain combines TRBV28 with TRBJ2-7, with D perhaps TRBD2 (5 bases). The CDR3 has 16 amino acids. CDR1 and CDR2 from the germline V gene are MDHEN and SYDVKM. Deletions cut 5 bases from V and 7 bases from J, with 24 bases between. As DNA, the CDR3 is TGTGCCAGCAGTAGGCCTGGCGGGTGGATCGGGAAGGAGCAGTACTTC. It is translated as CASSRPGGWIGKEQYF.

The V and J genes are TRBV5-1 and TRBJ2-5; 7 nucleotides agree with TRBD1. CDR3 length equals 14 residues. CDR1 is SGHRS and CDR2 is YFSETQ in the germline V gene. The V gene end was trimmed by 4 bases and the J gene end by 2 bases; junction bases not matched to a gene: 5. The CDR3: CASSTGQLQETQYF. CDR3 coding DNA: TGCGCCAGCAGCACGGGACAGTTACAAGAGACCCAGTACTTC.

The V call is TRBV19, the J call TRBJ1-5; D may be TRBD1 (6 bases). Deletions cut 9 bases from V and 0 bases from J, with 9 bases between. The CDR3 sequence is 13 residues long. CDR1 and CDR2 from the germline V gene are LNHDA and SQIVND (reference sequence). The CDR3 region is CASRGYSNQPQHF. The CDR3 nucleotides read TGTGCCAGCAGGGGTTATAGCAATCAGCCCCAGCATTTT.

V is TRBV7-9 and J is TRBJ2-1; 7 nucleotides line up with TRBD2. V lost 2 bases, J lost 4 bases, and 2 bases stayed unmatched. Per the germline V gene, CDR1 is SEHNR and CDR2 is FQNEAQ (reference sequence). The CDR3 is 14 amino acids. CDR3 sequence: CASSLREGYNEQFF. The CDR3 region has the DNA TGTGCCAGCAGCTTAAGGGAGGGTTACAATGAGCAGTTCTTC.

The V gene is TRBV19, the J gene TRBJ1-5; 9 positions match TRBD1. Germline V lookup: CDR1 LNHDA, CDR2 SQIVND (reference sequence). After removal of 4 bases from V and 5 bases from J, the junction contained 9 bases not matched to a gene. The CDR3 runs 16 residues. The CDR3 spells CASSTSGTGLYQPQHF. The DNA of the CDR3 is TGTGCCAGTAGTACCTCCGGGACAGGGTTATATCAGCCCCAGCATTTT.

This clone was observed a single time. The rearrangement uses TRBV14 and TRBJ2-3; TRBD1 aligns across 9 bases. V shed 2 bases, J shed 4 bases, and the junction held 7 bases outside the gene matches. Germline loops: CDR1 SGHDN, CDR2 FVKESK. This CDR3 has 16 residues. As DNA, the CDR3 is TGTGCCAGCAGCCAATGGACAGGGGTTGCAGCAGATACGCAGTATTTT. This codes for CASSQWTGVAADTQYF.